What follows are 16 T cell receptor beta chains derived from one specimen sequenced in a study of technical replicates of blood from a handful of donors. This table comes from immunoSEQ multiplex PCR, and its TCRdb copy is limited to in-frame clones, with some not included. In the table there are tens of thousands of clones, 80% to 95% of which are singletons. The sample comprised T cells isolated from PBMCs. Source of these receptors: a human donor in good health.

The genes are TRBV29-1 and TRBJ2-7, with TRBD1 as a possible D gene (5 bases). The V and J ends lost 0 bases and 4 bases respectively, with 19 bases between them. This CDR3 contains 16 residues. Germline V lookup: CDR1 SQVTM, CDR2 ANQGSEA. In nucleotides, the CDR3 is TGCAGCGTTGAAGATCTGGCACAGGACCGACCATACGAGCAGTACTTC. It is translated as CSVEDLAQDRPYEQYF.

CDR3 sequence reads: CASSLLSGANVLTF. The CDR3 DNA sequence: TGTGCCAGCAGCCTCCTCTCTGGGGCCAACGTCCTGACTTTC. The chain combines TRBV13 with TRBJ2-6, with D unclear. The CDR3 is made up of 14 amino acids. V dropped 5 bases and J dropped 0 bases, with 5 bases sitting between them. Germline V gene lookup returns CDR1 PRHDT and CDR2 FYEKMQ (reference sequence). The entire variable domain, with the rest obtained from reference TRBV13 and TRBJ2-6, is as follows: AAGVIQSPRHLIKEKRETATLKCYPIPRHDTVYWYQQGPGQDPQFLISFYEKMQSDKGSIPDRFSAQQFSDYHSELNMSSLELGDSALYFCASSLLSGANVLTFGAGSRLTVL.

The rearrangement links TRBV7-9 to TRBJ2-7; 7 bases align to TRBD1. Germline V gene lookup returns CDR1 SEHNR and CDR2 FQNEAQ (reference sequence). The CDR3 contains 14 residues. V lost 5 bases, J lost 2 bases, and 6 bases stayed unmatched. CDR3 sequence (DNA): TGTGCCAGCAGCGAGACAGGGTTAACCTACGAGCAGTACTTC. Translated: CASSETGLTYEQYF.

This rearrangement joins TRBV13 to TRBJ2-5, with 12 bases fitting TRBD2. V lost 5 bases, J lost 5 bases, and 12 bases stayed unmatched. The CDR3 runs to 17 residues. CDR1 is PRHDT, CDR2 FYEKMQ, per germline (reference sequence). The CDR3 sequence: CASSHRLAGAIWETQYF. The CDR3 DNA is TGTGCCAGCAGCCATAGACTAGCGGGAGCCATATGGGAGACCCAGTACTTC.

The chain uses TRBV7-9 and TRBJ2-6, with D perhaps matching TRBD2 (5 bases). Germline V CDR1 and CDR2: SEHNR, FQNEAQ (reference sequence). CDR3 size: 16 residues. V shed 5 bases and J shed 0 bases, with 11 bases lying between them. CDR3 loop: CASSLDSYSGANVLTF. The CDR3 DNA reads TGTGCCAGCAGCCTGGACTCCTACTCTGGGGCCAACGTCCTGACTTTC.

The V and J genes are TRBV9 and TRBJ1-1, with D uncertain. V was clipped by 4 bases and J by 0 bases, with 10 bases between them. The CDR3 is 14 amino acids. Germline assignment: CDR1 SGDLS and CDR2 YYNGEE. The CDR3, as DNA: TGTGCCAGCAGCCCTTATTTTATGAACACTGAAGCTTTCTTT. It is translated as CASSPYFMNTEAFF.

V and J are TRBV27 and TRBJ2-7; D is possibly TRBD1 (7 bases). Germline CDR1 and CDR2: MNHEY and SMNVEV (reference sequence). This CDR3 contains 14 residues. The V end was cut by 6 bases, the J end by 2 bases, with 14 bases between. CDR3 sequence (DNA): TGTGCCAGCAGCTCAGCAGGGGGGCCCTACGAGCAGTACTTC. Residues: CASSSAGGPYEQYF.

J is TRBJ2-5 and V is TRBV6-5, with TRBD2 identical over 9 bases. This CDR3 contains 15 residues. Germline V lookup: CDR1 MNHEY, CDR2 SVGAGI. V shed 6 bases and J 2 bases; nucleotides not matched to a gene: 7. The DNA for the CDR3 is TGTGCCAGCAGCACCGCGACTAGCGGACAAGAGACCCAGTACTTC. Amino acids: CASSTATSGQETQYF.

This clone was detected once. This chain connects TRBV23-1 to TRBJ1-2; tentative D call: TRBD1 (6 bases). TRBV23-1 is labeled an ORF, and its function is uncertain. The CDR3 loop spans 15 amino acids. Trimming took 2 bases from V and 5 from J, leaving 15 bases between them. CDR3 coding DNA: TGCGCCAGCAGTCAAACGACAGTAACAGGGTATGGCTACACCTTC. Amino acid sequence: CASSQTTVTGYGYTF.

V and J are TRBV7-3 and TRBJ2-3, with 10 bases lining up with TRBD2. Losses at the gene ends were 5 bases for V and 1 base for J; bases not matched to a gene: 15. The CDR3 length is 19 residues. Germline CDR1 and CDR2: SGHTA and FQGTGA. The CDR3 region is CASSLLLRTSGVGTDTQYF. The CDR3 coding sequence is TGTGCCAGCAGCCTATTATTAAGGACTAGCGGTGTAGGCACAGATACGCAGTATTTT.

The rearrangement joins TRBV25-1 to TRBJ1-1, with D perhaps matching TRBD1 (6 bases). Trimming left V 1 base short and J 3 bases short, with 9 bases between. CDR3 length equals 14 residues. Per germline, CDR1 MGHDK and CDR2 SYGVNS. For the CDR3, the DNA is TGTGCCAGCAGTGAATGGGGGCGGGACACTGAAGCTTTCTTT. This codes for CASSEWGRDTEAFF.

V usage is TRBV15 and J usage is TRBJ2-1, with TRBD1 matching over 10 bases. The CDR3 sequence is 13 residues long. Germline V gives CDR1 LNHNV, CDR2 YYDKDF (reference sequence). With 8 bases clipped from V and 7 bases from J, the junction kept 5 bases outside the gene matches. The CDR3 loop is CATSSGQGNEQFF. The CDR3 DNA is TGTGCCACCTCGTCGGGACAGGGGAATGAGCAGTTCTTC.

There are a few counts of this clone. CDR3 region: CAWRPQGFAEAFF. The CDR3 DNA follows: TGTGCCTGGAGGCCACAGGGGTTCGCTGAAGCTTTCTTT. V usage is TRBV30 and J usage is TRBJ1-1; TRBD1 agrees at 7 bases. The CDR3 is made up of 13 amino acids. Germline values: CDR1 GTSNPN, CDR2 SVGIG (reference sequence). With 3 bases clipped from V and 6 bases from J, the junction kept 7 bases outside the gene matches. Supplemented by reference TRBV30 and TRBJ1-1, the full variable domain reads SQTIHQWPATLVQPVGSPLSLECTVEGTSNPNLYWYRQAAGRGLQLLFYSVGIGQISSEVPQNLSASRPQDRQFILSSKKLLLSDSGFYLCAWRPQGFAEAFFGQGTRLTVV.

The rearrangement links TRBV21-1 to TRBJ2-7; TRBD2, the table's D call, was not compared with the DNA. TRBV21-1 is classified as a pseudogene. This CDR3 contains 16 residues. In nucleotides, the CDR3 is TGTGCCAGCAGCACTAGAGGGAGGGAGGGGGCCTACGAGCAGTACTTC. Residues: CASSTRGREGAYEQYF.

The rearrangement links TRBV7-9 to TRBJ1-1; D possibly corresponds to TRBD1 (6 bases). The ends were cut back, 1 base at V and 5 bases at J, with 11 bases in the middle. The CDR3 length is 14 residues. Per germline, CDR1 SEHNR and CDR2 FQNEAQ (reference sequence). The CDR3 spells CASSLEQGLTEAFF. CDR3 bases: TGTGCCAGCAGCTTAGAACAGGGTCTTACTGAAGCTTTCTTT. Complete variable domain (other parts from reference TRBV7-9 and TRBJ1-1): DTGVSQNPRHKITKRGQNVTFRCDPISEHNRLYWYRQTLGQGPEFLTYFQNEAQLEKSRLLSDRFSAERPKGSFSTLEIQRTEQGDSAMYLCASSLEQGLTEAFFGQGTRLTVV.

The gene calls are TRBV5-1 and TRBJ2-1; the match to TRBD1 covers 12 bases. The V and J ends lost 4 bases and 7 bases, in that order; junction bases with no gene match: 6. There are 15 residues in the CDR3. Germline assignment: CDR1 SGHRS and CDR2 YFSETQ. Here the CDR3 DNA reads TGCGCCAGCAGCGCGGGACAGGGGGCGCATAATGAGCAGTTCTTC. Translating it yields CASSAGQGAHNEQFF.